These T cell receptor beta chains were read from a single sample in a study of blood T cell repertoires in COVID-19. TCRdb's copy holds only in-frame clones and misses some; the assay was immunoSEQ multiplex PCR. The table has about 190,000 clones, 80% to 90% seen once. Sequencing was done on a sample of peripheral blood. These receptors were obtained from a man aged 65 to 85 with active or convalescent COVID-19. CDR3s include the opening cysteine and the closing phenylalanine or tryptophan. The D gene is left open where the match is weak. Rows may omit the clone size; those that give it use once, few, many or a size class.

j_call v_call clone_size cdr3_length d_call cdr3_nt cdr3_aa
TRBJ1-2 TRBV19 - 13 - TGTGCCAGTAGTATAGACTCGGAGGTCGGCTACACCTTC CASSIDSEVGYTF
TRBJ2-5 TRBV7-2 - 16 - TGTGCCAGCAGCTACACTAGGGTCGTTGGGCAAGAGACCCAGTACTTC CASSYTRVVGQETQYF
TRBJ2-2 TRBV28 - 12 - TGTGCCAGCAGTTCTACGGCCGGGGAGCTGTTTTTT CASSSTAGELFF
TRBJ2-1 TRBV10-3 - 16 - TGTGCCATCAGCGATCGACAGGCCTTAGAGTACAATGAGCAGTTCTTC CAISDRQALEYNEQFF
TRBJ1-5 TRBV6-5 - 13 TRBD1 TGTGCCAGCAGTTACGTAGGGGGCGAGCCCCAGCATTTT CASSYVGGEPQHF
TRBJ2-4 TRBV11-2 - 15 TRBD1 TGTGCCAGCAGCTTATGGGGGAGACAGGGAGACATTCAGTACTTC CASSLWGRQGDIQYF
TRBJ1-2 TRBV28 - 14 - TGTGCCAGCAGCTACAGGCCCCCGGGCTATGGCTACACCTTC CASSYRPPGYGYTF
TRBJ1-2 TRBV30 - 13 TRBD1 TGTGCCTGGAGTCGGGGACAGGGGGGTGGCTACACCTTC CAWSRGQGGGYTF
TRBJ2-2 TRBV5-1 - 15 - TGCGCCAGCAGCCCCGGGACACTGAACACCGGGGAGCTGTTTTTT CASSPGTLNTGELFF
TRBJ1-1 TRBV28 - 12 - TGTGCCAGCAGAGACAGTCCCACTGAAGCTTTCTTT CASRDSPTEAFF
TRBJ1-6 TRBV6-6 - 13 - TGTGCCAGCAGTACGACAGAGAATTCACCCCTCCACTTT CASSTTENSPLHF
TRBJ2-5 TRBV6-6 - 13 - TGTGCCAGCAGTTATTGGGCGGGAGAGACCCAGTACTTC CASSYWAGETQYF
TRBJ2-2 TRBV3-1/TRBV3-2 - 15 TRBD1 TGTGCCAGCAGCCCCTGGGACAGGGACACCGGGGAGCTGTTTTTT CASSPWDRDTGELFF
TRBJ2-7 TRBV6-5 - 14 - TGTGCCAGCAGCCCGGGAGGGGGCAAGTACGAGCAGTACTTC CASSPGGGKYEQYF
TRBJ1-2 TRBV28 - 17 - TGTGCCAGCAGTTTAGTCGGGTCGAACCAACCTAACTATGGCTACACCTTC CASSLVGSNQPNYGYTF
TRBJ2-3 TRBV7-2 once 17 TRBD2 TGTGCCAGCAGCTTAAGGACTAGCGGGACCCGCACAGATACGCAGTATTTT CASSLRTSGTRTDTQYF
TRBJ1-5 TRBV30 - 16 TRBD1 TGTGCCTGGAGGGGACAGGGGGCCTCAAGCAATCAGCCCCAGCATTTT CAWRGQGASSNQPQHF
TRBJ2-7 TRBV9 - 15 TRBD1 TGTGCCAGCAGCGCCCGACAGGGGGCGGAGTACGAGCAGTACTTC CASSARQGAEYEQYF
TRBJ1-6 TRBV5-4 - 15 TRBD1 TGTGCCAGCAGCTTCGCGGGACAGAGTAATTCACCCCTCCACTTT CASSFAGQSNSPLHF
TRBJ1-5 TRBV28 - 15 TRBD1 TGTGCCAGCAGGCGAACAGGGGTAGGGAATCAGCCCCAGCATTTT CASRRTGVGNQPQHF
TRBJ1-6 TRBV6-5 - 14 TRBD1 TGTGCCAGCAGTTACACAGGGGTCCATTCACCCCTCCACTTT CASSYTGVHSPLHF
TRBJ2-7 TRBV19 once 14 - TGTGCCAGTAGTAAGGACAGCCTTCTCTCCAAGCAGTACTTC CASSKDSLLSKQYF
TRBJ2-7 TRBV19 - 14 - TGTGCCAGTGGCGGGCAGGGGTCCCTCGGCGAGCAGTACTTC CASGGQGSLGEQYF
TRBJ2-7 TRBV9 - 14 - TGTGCCAGCAGCGCCGGTCACGAAACCTACGAGCAGTACTTC CASSAGHETYEQYF
TRBJ1-2 TRBV5-4 - 12 - TGTGCCAGCAGCGGCAGCCCAGGTGGCTACACCTTC CASSGSPGGYTF
TRBJ1-5 TRBV11-3 - 18 - TGTGCCAGCAGCTTAGTTCGATATAAGCAAGATTTCAATCAGCCCCAGCATTTT CASSLVRYKQDFNQPQHF
TRBJ1-1 TRBV25-1 - 13 TRBD1 TGTGCCAGCACAGGGGGCTCAGGCACTGAAGCTTTCTTT CASTGGSGTEAFF
TRBJ2-2 TRBV11-2 few 15 TRBD1 TGTGCCAGCAGCCTTGACAGGGAAAACACCGGGGAGCTGTTTTTT CASSLDRENTGELFF
TRBJ1-1 TRBV6-5 - 14 - TGTGCCAGCAGCCATCAGGTGGGGGGCACTGAAGCTTTCTTT CASSHQVGGTEAFF
TRBJ2-1 TRBV7-2 - 17 TRBD2 TGTGCCAGCAGCCCCCGACTAGCGGGCCCAAAAAGGGATGAGCAGTTCTTC CASSPRLAGPKRDEQFF
TRBJ1-1 TRBV2 - 15 TRBD1 TGTGCCAGCAGTGAAGCGGGGGCCAGGGGGCGCAGAGCTTTCTTT CASSEAGARGRRAFF
TRBJ2-1 TRBV4-1 once 15 - TGCGCCAGCAGCCAAGATCAGACTTCTTACAATGAGCAGTTCTTC CASSQDQTSYNEQFF